This T cell receptor beta chain was sequenced in a study of blood T cell repertoires in COVID-19 (dated by TCRdb to 2019 to 2021). In terms of the full investigation: Samples from collaborators originated in the United States, Italy and Spain and spanned both the acute and convalescent phases of COVID-19. Samples came from the ongoing ImmuneRACE study (first 160 participants) plus 1,254 subjects from 6 global collaborators. The repertoires were released in a freely available public database meant as a resource for research on the immune response to SARS-CoV-2. Where available, HLA class I and class II types were taken from metadata supplied by the sample provider and were not determined by assay-based typing. Sample metadata almost always included a de-identified subject ID, COVID-19 status, age in years and sex. The dataset comprised deeply sampled blood TCRbeta repertoires from subjects exposed to, actively infected with, or recovered from COVID-19. The prospective study material was composed of cDNA or gDNA derived from T cells, B-cell-depleted T cells, or PBMCs.

In the germline V gene (reference sequence), CDR1 corresponds to LGHDT and CDR2 to YNNKEL. The V and J ends are trimmed by 8 bases and 7 bases, leaving 18 bases between them. The CDR3, cysteine through phenylalanine, is 14 amino acids long. Solely the CDR3 DNA is kept, with 42 bases framed from the first base. TCRbeta CDR3 regions were amplified from genomic DNA using the immunoSEQ Assay, a bias-controlled multiplex PCR. The authors' pipeline ran thus. Within the assay, amplification of reference gene primers was used to estimate how many nucleated cells each sample contained. Sequence reads were collapsed and filtered to measure the absolute abundance of every unique TCRbeta CDR3 rearrangement. Productive Simpson clonality was computed per sample as the square root of Simpson's diversity index over productive rearrangements. The table comes from immuneACCESS by way of TCRdb, which keeps in-frame sequences with V and J called. Part of the clones is missing from these tables; in studies checked, under half for an unresolved V gene and the rest for unknown reasons. V and J calls and clone size are given by that table; D and trimming were obtained from the DNA. The sample contains tens of thousands of clones, 77% of them found a single time. Of the sample, roughly 2.4% falls within the top ten clones.

Beyond this particular receptor, the publication reports: The quantity of clinical and demographic metadata differed by source and by participant and was supplied without curation.

To note about this clone: Its antigen has not been determined. Base qualities are missing; no much larger clone stands one base away.

One collaborating source in Seattle enrolled patients during active infection and followed them longitudinally through the course of disease. Whole blood was collected in K2EDTA tubes by collaborating institutions according to the institutions' own protocols. Collaborator samples were shipped for TCRbeta analysis as frozen whole blood, isolated PBMCs, or DNA extracted from either sample type. The TCR originated in a man between 65 and 79 years old with COVID-19, enrolled during active disease. The V gene is TRBV3-1 (or the pseudogene TRBV3-2) and the J gene is TRBJ2-1; the D gene is perhaps TRBD2, from 6 matching bases. The sample consisted of peripheral blood. The CDR3 reads as follows: CASGAGLALNEQFF. The DNA sequence follows: TGTGCCAGCGGGGCGGGGCTAGCGTTGAATGAGCAGTTCTTC.